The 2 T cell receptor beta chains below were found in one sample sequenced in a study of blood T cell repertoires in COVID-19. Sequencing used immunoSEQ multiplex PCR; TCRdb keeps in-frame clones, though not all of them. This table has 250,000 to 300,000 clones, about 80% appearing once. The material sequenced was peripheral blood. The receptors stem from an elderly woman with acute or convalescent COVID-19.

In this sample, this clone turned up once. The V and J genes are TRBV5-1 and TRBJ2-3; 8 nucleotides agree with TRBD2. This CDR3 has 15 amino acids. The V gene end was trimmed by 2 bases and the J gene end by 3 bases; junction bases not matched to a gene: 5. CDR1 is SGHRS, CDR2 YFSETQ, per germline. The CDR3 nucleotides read TGCGCCAGCAGCTTAAACGGGGGGGCGACAGATACGCAGTATTTT. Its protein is CASSLNGGATDTQYF.

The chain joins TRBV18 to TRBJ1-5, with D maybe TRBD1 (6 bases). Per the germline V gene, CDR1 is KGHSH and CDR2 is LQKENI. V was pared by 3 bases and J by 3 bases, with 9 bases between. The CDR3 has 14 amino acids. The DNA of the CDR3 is TGTGCCAGCTCACCGGGGGCAGCCAATCAGCCCCAGCATTTT. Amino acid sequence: CASSPGAANQPQHF.